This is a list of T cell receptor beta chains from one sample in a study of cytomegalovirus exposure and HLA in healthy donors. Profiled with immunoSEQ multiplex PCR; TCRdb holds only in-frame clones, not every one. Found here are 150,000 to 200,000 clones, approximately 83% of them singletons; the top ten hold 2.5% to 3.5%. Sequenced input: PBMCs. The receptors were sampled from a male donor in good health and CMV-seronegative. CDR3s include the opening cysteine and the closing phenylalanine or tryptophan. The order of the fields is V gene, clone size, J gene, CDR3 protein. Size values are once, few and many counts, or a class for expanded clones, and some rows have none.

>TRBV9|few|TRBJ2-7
CASSVRDISYEQYF
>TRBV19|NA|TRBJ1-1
CASSVNRESTEAFF
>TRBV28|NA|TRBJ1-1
CASLSGQRSTEAFF
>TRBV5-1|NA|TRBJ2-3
CASSLWEDTQYF
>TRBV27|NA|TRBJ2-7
CASSRWVGRYEQYF
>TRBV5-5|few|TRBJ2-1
CASSQGGSSYNEQFF
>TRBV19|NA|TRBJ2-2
CASREGLGRRWNTGELFF
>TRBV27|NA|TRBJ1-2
CASSFSGQVPYTF
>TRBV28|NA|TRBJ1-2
CASSPHTDGYTF
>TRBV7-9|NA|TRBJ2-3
CASSSLSGSRDTQYF
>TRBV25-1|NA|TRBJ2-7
CASRGQTFGKQYF
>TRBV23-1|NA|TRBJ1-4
CASSHQDREGEKLFF
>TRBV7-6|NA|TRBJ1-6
CASSLAETGVSPLHF
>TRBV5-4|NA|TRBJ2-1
CASSPFLTGSSYNEQFF
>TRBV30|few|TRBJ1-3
CAWSGPSRGRLGNTIYF
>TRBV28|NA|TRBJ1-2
CASSPHRQGGYGYTF
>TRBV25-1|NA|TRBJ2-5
CASSDPRGMRETQYF
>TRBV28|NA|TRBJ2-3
CASSSRVAGGTDTQYF
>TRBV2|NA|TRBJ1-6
CASSSSTGGANSPLHF
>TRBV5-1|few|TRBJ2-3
CASSLKTTDTQYF
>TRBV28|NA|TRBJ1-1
CASSFPYRRMNTEAFF
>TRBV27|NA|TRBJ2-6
CASSSQLFSGANVLTF